A single sample is the source of the 10 T cell receptor beta chains below, sequenced in a study of post-analysis software for immune sequencing data. Study observations and caveats: Patients used several TRBV segments, including TRBV5-6, TRBV5-1 and TRBV20-1, more often than controls.

Antigens for these TCRs are unknown. Unique molecular identifiers were carried by the TCR beta cDNA libraries. TCRdb reanalysed the PCR reads using MiXCR and keeps one entry per CDR3 protein. The sample yields some 240,000 distinct CDR3 sequences, 36% seen once. The sample was blood. Receptors originate from a girl between 10 and 17 years old with multiple sclerosis.

This clonotype showed up just a few times. One junction end disagrees with the germline gene, perhaps due to a read error. The rearrangement joins TRBV7-8 to TRBJ1-6, with D unclear. This CDR3 comprises 11 residues. Germline lookup yields CDR1 SGHVS and CDR2 FQNEAQ. The CDR3 bases are TGTGTCAGCAGCTTCCAGTCACCCCTCCACTTT. Amino acid sequence: CVSSFQSPLHF.

The chain recombines TRBV28 with TRBJ1-5; 7 bases are shared with TRBD1. The CDR3 covers 16 residues. Germline V gene data show CDR1 as MDHEN and CDR2 as SYDVKM. V lost 6 bases and J lost 7; bases outside the gene matches: 15. CDR3 protein: CASSLGGQGRGQPQHF. The CDR3 coding sequence is TGTGCCAGCAGCCTAGGGGGCCAGGGAAGAGGGCAGCCCCAGCATTTT.

Regarding this clonotype: A much larger clone sits a single nucleotide away, making a read error possible. This chain connects TRBV11-2 to TRBJ2-3; TRBD2 matches 8 bases. Germline lookup yields CDR1 SGHAT and CDR2 FQNNGV. The junction had 7 bases not matched to a gene; V was cut back by 3 bases and J by 5 bases. The CDR3 spans 15 residues. In DNA, the CDR3 is TGTGCCAGCAGCTTTCCCCAGCGGGGGAGAGATACGCAGTATTTT. Encoded protein: CASSFPQRGRDTQYF.

V gene TRBV9 combines with J gene TRBJ1-1; D remains ambiguous. Trimming took off 1 base at V and 0 bases at J, with 19 bases between the two ends. The germline V gene has CDR1 SGDLS and CDR2 YYNGEE. The CDR3 is made up of 18 amino acids. CDR3: CASSVTPRCGGVNTEAFF. CDR3 in DNA: TGTGCCAGCAGCGTAACCCCTAGGTGCGGCGGTGTGAACACTGAAGCTTTCTTT.

V gene TRBV3-1 combines with J gene TRBJ2-2, with 10 bases aligning to TRBD2. The V segment lost 2 bases and the J segment 1 base; nucleotides outside the gene matches: 7. Germline CDR1 LGHDT, CDR2 YNNKEL (reference sequence). The CDR3 loop spans 18 amino acids. DNA for the CDR3: TGTGCCAGCAGCCAATTTATAAGGACTAGCGGGAACACCGGGGAGCTGTTTTTT. Residues: CASSQFIRTSGNTGELFF.

A few counts support this clonotype. V is TRBV6-2 or TRBV6-3 and J is TRBJ1-1; D possibly corresponds to TRBD1 (6 bases). Germline CDR1 is MNHEY and CDR2 is SVGEGT. The CDR3 is made up of 15 amino acids. V lost 0 bases and J lost 1, with 9 bases in between. The CDR3 protein is CASSYSRGSNTEAFF. Here the CDR3 DNA reads TGTGCCAGCAGTTACTCGAGGGGGTCGAACACTGAAGCTTTCTTT.

This clonotype was picked up a small number of times. The chain uses TRBV6-6 and TRBJ2-5; D perhaps matches TRBD1 (6 bases). The germline V gene encodes CDR1 MNHNY and CDR2 SVGAGI (reference sequence). V was cut by 6 bases and J by 5 bases, with 10 bases left in between. CDR3 length: 12 residues. CDR3: CASSYRDETQYF. The CDR3 region has the DNA TGTGCCAGCAGCTACAGGGATGAGACCCAGTACTTC.

Ten or more counts support this clonotype. This chain joins TRBV5-1 and TRBJ1-6; unclear D gene. V lost 3 bases and J lost 3, with 7 bases in between. Per the germline V gene, CDR1 is SGHRS and CDR2 is YFSETQ. The CDR3 totals 14 residues. The CDR3 DNA follows: TGCGCCAGCAGCTCGGACGGCTATAATTCACCCCTCCACTTT. This encodes CASSSDGYNSPLHF.

This clonotype was counted between two and nine times. The chain joins TRBV2 to TRBJ1-2; unclear D gene. Between the trimmed V and J ends, which lost 9 bases and 3 bases, there was a span of 17 bases. The CDR3 has 14 amino acids. Per germline, CDR1 SNHLY and CDR2 FYNNEI. Here the CDR3 reads CASTGEAYYYGYTF. The CDR3 DNA is TGTGCCAGTACCGGGGAGGCTTACTACTATGGCTACACCTTC. Combining the CDR3 with reference TRBV2 and TRBJ1-2 gives the whole variable domain EPEVTQTPSHQVTQMGQEVILRCVPISNHLYFYWYRQILGQKVEFLVSFYNNEISEKSEIFDDQFSVERPDGSNFTLKIRSTKLEDSAMYFCASTGEAYYYGYTFGSGTRLTVV.

This clonotype was counted ten times or more. The chain has TRBV9 and TRBJ2-5; TRBD2 matches at 10 bases. V lost 2 bases to trimming and J lost 5 bases; unmatched junction nucleotides: 6. The germline V gene has CDR1 SGDLS and CDR2 YYNGEE. This CDR3 has 15 amino acids. Here the CDR3 reads CASSVSSGGPETQYF. The CDR3 nucleotides read TGTGCCAGCAGCGTTAGTAGCGGGGGGCCGGAGACCCAGTACTTC.